Below are 27 T cell receptor beta chains sequenced from a single sample in a study of shared clonotypes between healthy human individuals. The table came from immunoSEQ multiplex PCR; TCRdb's copy has only in-frame clones and leaves some out. The sample has more than 2,000,000 clones; 85% to 95% are singletons. Material: naive CD4+ T cells from PBMCs. Documented subset: CD45RA+ positively selected. The receptor set was obtained from a man aged 18-30 years in good health. Some clones in this sample may be carry-over from other donors' samples.

The DNA for the CDR3 is TGTGCCAGCAGCTTACCCGGGACTAGCCTAGAGACCCAGTACTTC. It is translated as CASSLPGTSLETQYF. The J gene is TRBJ2-5, the V gene TRBV7-9; 9 nucleotides agree with TRBD2. This CDR3 has 15 residues. Germline V lookup: CDR1 SEHNR, CDR2 FQNEAQ (reference sequence). The J segment lost 4 bases and the V segment lost 2 bases, leaving 5 bases of the junction unmatched.

Here the CDR3 DNA reads TGTGCCACCAGCAGAGGTATCCGGGGCGCGGTTCAGCCCCAGCATTTT. Translation gives CATSRGIRGAVQPQHF. The rearrangement links TRBV15 to TRBJ1-5; D might be TRBD1 (5 bases). Trimming shortened V by 1 base and J by 6 bases, and 16 bases separated the two germline ends. The germline V gene has CDR1 LNHNV and CDR2 YYDKDF (reference sequence). The CDR3 contains 16 residues.

V usage is TRBV19 and J usage is TRBJ1-3; tentatively, D is TRBD1 (5 bases). With 6 bases removed from V and 0 bases from J, the gap between germline ends came to 12 bases. Germline V gives CDR1 LNHDA, CDR2 SQIVND (reference sequence). The CDR3 is made up of 15 amino acids. The CDR3, as DNA: TGTGCCAGTAGCACGACAGCGAGCTCTGGAAACACCATATATTTT. Encoded protein: CASSTTASSGNTIYF.

The chain carries TRBV30 and TRBJ1-5; TRBD1 might be the D (6 bases). Germline V gene data show CDR1 as GTSNPN and CDR2 as SVGIG (reference sequence). Trimming took off 4 bases at V and 8 bases at J, with 15 bases between the two ends. CDR3 size: 13 residues. The CDR3 here is CAWTQQGKEPQHF. As DNA, the CDR3 is TGTGCCTGGACCCAACAGGGAAAGGAGCCCCAGCATTTT.

V usage is TRBV7-3 and J usage is TRBJ2-5; D assignment may be TRBD1 or TRBD2 (7 bases each). The CDR3 is made up of 16 amino acids. Germline V gene lookup returns CDR1 SGHTA and CDR2 FQGTGA. V lost 4 bases, J lost 5 bases, and 20 bases lay in between. The chain's CDR3 is CASSYQGGLTAETQYF. The CDR3 DNA reads as TGTGCCAGCAGCTACCAGGGGGGGCTTACTGCGGAGACCCAGTACTTC.

This chain joins TRBV5-6 and TRBJ1-2; D is ambiguous. Deletions cut 1 base from V and 4 bases from J, with 5 bases between. CDR3 length equals 12 residues. Germline assignment: CDR1 SGHDT and CDR2 YYEEEE. CDR3 sequence reads: CASSLTPYGYTF. The CDR3 nucleotides read TGTGCCAGCAGCTTGACCCCCTATGGCTACACCTTC.

This clone came up once. The chain is built from TRBV7-2 and TRBJ1-2; 8 bases fit TRBD1. Germline loops: CDR1 SGHTA, CDR2 FQGNSA. The V segment lost 3 bases and the J segment 7 bases; nucleotides outside the gene matches: 4. This CDR3 region has 13 residues. CDR3 nucleotides: TGTGCCAGCAGCTTCCGACAGGGGCCTGGCTACACCTTC. As protein: CASSFRQGPGYTF.

The chain couples TRBV7-6 to TRBJ1-2, with D possibly being TRBD1 (5 bases). CDR1 is SGHVS, CDR2 FNYEAQ, per germline. CDR3 size: 15 residues. The V end lost 3 bases, the J end lost 4 bases, and 15 bases lay between the germline ends. CDR3 in amino acids: CASSFAGQGPYGYTF. In DNA form, the CDR3 reads TGTGCCAGCAGCTTCGCGGGCCAGGGCCCCTATGGCTACACCTTC.

The chain couples TRBV6-6 to TRBJ1-3; TRBD1 is a possible D gene (6 bases). CDR1 is MNHNY and CDR2 is SVGAGI in the germline V gene (reference sequence). This CDR3 is 16 amino acids long. Trimming left V 2 bases short and J 0 bases short, with 11 bases between. CDR3 bases: TGTGCCAGCAGTTACGACAGGCAGAGCTCTGGAAACACCATATATTTT. This sequence encodes CASSYDRQSSGNTIYF.

The rearrangement uses TRBV7-9 and TRBJ1-5, with D unresolved. With 6 bases removed from V and 4 bases from J, the gap between germline ends came to 7 bases. CDR1 is SEHNR and CDR2 is FQNEAQ in the germline V gene (reference sequence). The CDR3 has 12 residues. As DNA, the CDR3 is TGTGCCAGCAGGACGGGGAATCAGCCCCAGCATTTT. Protein sequence: CASRTGNQPQHF.

The chain has TRBV18 and TRBJ2-5; D remains unclear. The CDR3 has 14 amino acids. Germline V lookup: CDR1 KGHSH, CDR2 LQKENI. Between the trimmed V and J ends, which lost 1 base and 0 bases, there was a span of 6 bases. The CDR3: CASSPLQNQETQYF. The CDR3 DNA sequence: TGTGCCAGCTCACCACTGCAGAACCAAGAGACCCAGTACTTC.

This sequence joins TRBV6-6 and TRBJ2-7, with 9 nucleotides matching TRBD1. CDR3 length: 15 residues. Per the germline V gene, CDR1 is MNHNY and CDR2 is SVGAGI (reference sequence). The J segment lost 3 bases and the V segment lost 5 bases, leaving 8 bases of the junction unmatched. Written as DNA, the CDR3 is TGTGCCAGCAGTCATCTGACAGGGGGTATCTACGAGCAGTACTTC. It codes for CASSHLTGGIYEQYF.

With respect to this clone: The same CDR3 arises from other DNA sequences in this sample as well. The gene calls are TRBV19 and TRBJ2-1, with D unclear. The CDR3 has 12 amino acids. Germline assignment: CDR1 LNHDA and CDR2 SQIVND (reference sequence). The V end was cut by 5 bases, the J end by 3 bases, with 5 bases between. CDR3 amino acids: CASSRVYNEQFF. In nucleotides, the CDR3 is TGTGCCAGTAGTCGTGTCTACAATGAGCAGTTCTTC.

Only a few counts were recorded for this clone. Other nucleotide sequences from this sample produce the same CDR3. This chain links TRBV9 with TRBJ2-3; D uncertain. V was trimmed by 1 base and J by 1 base, leaving 10 bases between them. This CDR3 region has 15 residues. CDR1 is SGDLS, CDR2 YYNGEE, per germline. As DNA, the CDR3 is TGTGCCAGCAGCGTACGTTCTTCGGGCACAGATACGCAGTATTTT. This translates into CASSVRSSGTDTQYF.

This clone was observed a single time. The chain employs TRBV6-1 and TRBJ2-5; no firm D call. This CDR3 contains 13 residues. Deletions cut 6 bases from V and 7 bases from J, with 15 bases between. CDR1 is MNHNS, CDR2 SASEGT, per germline. The CDR3 loop reads CASRETQMLTQYF. The DNA for the CDR3 is TGTGCCAGCAGAGAGACTCAGATGTTGACCCAGTACTTC.

CDR3 region: CAWSVGRGRGDEQYF. The CDR3 DNA is TGTGCCTGGAGTGTAGGAAGGGGGCGCGGGGACGAGCAGTACTTC. The chain has TRBV30 and TRBJ2-7, with D tentatively TRBD1 (7 bases). Germline CDR1 is GTSNPN and CDR2 is SVGIG (reference sequence). CDR3 length: 15 residues. The V and J ends lost 0 bases and 5 bases respectively, with 17 bases between them. Using reference TRBV30 and TRBJ2-7 for the parts outside the CDR3, the full variable domain is SQTIHQWPATLVQPVGSPLSLECTVEGTSNPNLYWYRQAAGRGLQLLFYSVGIGQISSEVPQNLSASRPQDRQFILSSKKLLLSDSGFYLCAWSVGRGRGDEQYFGPGTRLTVT.

V is TRBV11-2 and J is TRBJ2-1; TRBD2 might be the D (5 bases). Germline values: CDR1 SGHAT, CDR2 FQNNGV. V lost 2 bases to trimming and J lost 10 bases, with 12 bases between them. The CDR3 sequence is 13 residues long. The CDR3 loop reads CASSLISGGEQFF. In DNA, the CDR3 is TGTGCCAGCAGCTTAATATCGGGCGGGGAGCAGTTCTTC.

The rearrangement uses TRBV6-5 and TRBJ1-4; D uncertain. This CDR3 comprises 15 residues. The V gene lost 5 bases and the J gene lost 0 bases, with 10 bases spanning the gap. Germline values: CDR1 MNHEY, CDR2 SVGAGI. The CDR3 DNA follows: TGTGCCAGCAGTGTAGAGTATGCAACTAATGAAAAACTGTTTTTT. This translates into CASSVEYATNEKLFF.

In the case of this clone: The same CDR3 arises from other DNA sequences in this sample as well. The chain carries TRBV6-5 and TRBJ1-5, with TRBD1 matching 9 bases. This CDR3 comprises 15 residues. Trimming took 6 bases from V and 4 from J; bases not matched to a gene: 7. Germline V gene sequence: CDR1 MNHEY, CDR2 SVGAGI. This chain's CDR3 is CASSPPGQGNQPQHF. The CDR3 nucleotides read TGTGCCAGCAGCCCACCGGGACAGGGAAATCAGCCCCAGCATTTT.

The chain employs TRBV4-2 and TRBJ2-1; 8 nucleotides line up with TRBD1. CDR3 size: 24 residues. V shed 2 bases, J shed 0 bases, and the junction held 27 bases outside the gene matches. Germline loops: CDR1 LGHNA, CDR2 YNFKEQ. For the CDR3, the DNA is TGTGCCAGCAGCCAATTCCGGCGTTTCAGACCGGACAGGGTGACCGCTAGCTCCTACAATGAGCAGTTCTTC. Translated: CASSQFRRFRPDRVTASSYNEQFF.

The V gene is TRBV30, the J gene TRBJ1-1; no reliable D call. The CDR3 covers 13 residues. V was shortened by 3 bases and J by 0 bases, with 8 bases between the two germline ends. The germline V gene has CDR1 GTSNPN and CDR2 SVGIG (reference sequence). The CDR3 nucleotides read TGTGCCTGGAGCCGTCTAGTGAACACTGAAGCTTTCTTT. Translated, it gives CAWSRLVNTEAFF.

The V and J genes are TRBV9 and TRBJ1-1, with unresolved D. The CDR3 extends over 12 amino acids. Trimming stripped 4 bases from V and 7 bases from J, with 11 bases between. Looked up from germline, CDR1 is SGDLS and CDR2 is YYNGEE. CDR3 residues: CASSPHEGEAFF. DNA of the CDR3: TGTGCCAGCAGCCCCCACGAGGGTGAAGCTTTCTTT.

V usage is TRBV7-2 and J usage is TRBJ2-7; no definite D call. The CDR3 extends over 14 amino acids. V dropped 5 bases and J dropped 0 bases, with 11 bases sitting between them. CDR1 SGHTA and CDR2 FQGNSA come from the germline V gene. Here the CDR3 reads CASSLQLSSYEQYF. The CDR3 nucleotides read TGTGCCAGCAGCCTACAGCTGTCCTCCTACGAGCAGTACTTC.

The gene calls are TRBV7-3 and TRBJ2-3, with 7 nucleotides matching TRBD2. The CDR3 loop spans 14 amino acids. Losses at the gene ends were 5 bases for V and 5 bases for J; bases not matched to a gene: 7. Germline V CDR1 and CDR2: SGHTA, FQGTGA. CDR3: CASSQTREGDTQYF. In DNA, the CDR3 is TGTGCCAGCAGCCAGACTAGGGAGGGAGATACGCAGTATTTT.

The genes are TRBV28 and TRBJ1-2; D gene ambiguous. Trimming shortened V by 6 bases and J by 6 bases, and 20 bases separated the two germline ends. This CDR3 contains 15 residues. Germline CDR1 MDHEN, CDR2 SYDVKM. The DNA of the CDR3 is TGTGCCAGCAGCCCCTCTCCGGCTAGAACTCATGGCTACACCTTC. Translating it yields CASSPSPARTHGYTF.

The chain has TRBV5-1 and TRBJ2-5; D gene uncertain. Germline CDR1 is SGHRS and CDR2 is YFSETQ. Trimming stripped 2 bases from V and 5 bases from J, with 10 bases between. The CDR3 contains 13 residues. In DNA, the CDR3 is TGCGCCAGCAGCTTAATGGCCCTGGAGACCCAGTACTTC. This translates into CASSLMALETQYF.

The J gene is TRBJ2-7, the V gene TRBV11-2; TRBD2 might be the D (6 bases). Trimming removed 2 bases from V and 3 bases from J, with 11 bases in between. The V gene's germline CDR1 is SGHAT and CDR2 FQNNGV. CDR3 length: 14 residues. The CDR3 loop is CASSLLEGFYEQYF. The CDR3 nucleotides read TGTGCCAGCAGCTTATTGGAGGGTTTCTACGAGCAGTACTTC. Complete variable domain (other parts from reference TRBV11-2 and TRBJ2-7): EAGVAQSPRYKIIEKRQSVAFWCNPISGHATLYWYQQILGQGPKLLIQFQNNGVVDDSQLPKDRFSAERLKGVDSTLKIQPAKLEDSAVYLCASSLLEGFYEQYFGPGTRLTVT.